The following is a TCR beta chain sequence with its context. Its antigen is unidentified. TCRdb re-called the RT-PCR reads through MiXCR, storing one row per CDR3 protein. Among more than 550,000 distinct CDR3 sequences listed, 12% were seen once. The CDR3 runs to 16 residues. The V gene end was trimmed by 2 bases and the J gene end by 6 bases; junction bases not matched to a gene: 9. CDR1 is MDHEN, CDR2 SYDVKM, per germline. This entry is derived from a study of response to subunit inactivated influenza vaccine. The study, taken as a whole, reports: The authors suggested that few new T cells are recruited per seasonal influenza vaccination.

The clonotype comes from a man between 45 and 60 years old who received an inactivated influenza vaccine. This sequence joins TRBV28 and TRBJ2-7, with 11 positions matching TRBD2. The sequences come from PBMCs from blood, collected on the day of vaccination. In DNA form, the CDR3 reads TGTGCCAGCAGTTTACCGCGTAGCGGGAGGGCCCGCGAGCAGTACTTC. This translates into CASSLPRSGRAREQYF.